These T cell receptor beta chains were read from a single sample in a study of T-cell reconstitution after alpha-beta-depleted transplantation in children. Via MiXCR, TCRdb re-called the PCR reads, giving one row per CDR3 protein. The sample shows hundreds of thousands of distinct CDR3 sequences, roughly 15% of them seen only once. This specimen was PBMCs from the stem cell graft donor, taken from the stem cell graft. The receptors were gathered from a human donor who donated a stem cell graft to a child with acute myeloid leukemia. CDR3s include the opening cysteine and the closing phenylalanine or tryptophan. D genes are given only for firm matches.

CSASNGDTEAFF,TRBV20-1,.,12,TRBJ1-1
CASSRLAGNLYEQYF,TRBV7-2,TRBD2,15,TRBJ2-7
CASSLYGDTDTQYF,TRBV28,.,14,TRBJ2-3
CASSFSGTSGDTQYF,TRBV11-2,TRBD2,15,TRBJ2-3
CASSLTQRGGGAVWDF,TRBV7-9,TRBD2,16,TRBJ2-1
CASSPQGATDTQYF,TRBV18,TRBD1,14,TRBJ2-3
CASSQDGPATFTGELFF,TRBV4-3,.,17,TRBJ2-2
CSASTSGGSLQETQYF,TRBV20-1,TRBD2,16,TRBJ2-5
CSAREDRHEQYF,TRBV20-1,.,12,TRBJ2-7
CASSLSTGGFGYTF,TRBV12-3/TRBV12-4,TRBD1,14,TRBJ1-2
CASSTKGGQGYGYTF,TRBV7-9,TRBD1,15,TRBJ1-2
CASSWTSGNTGELFF,TRBV7-9,TRBD2,15,TRBJ2-2
CASSLGDRVGGELFF,TRBV7-9,TRBD1,15,TRBJ2-2
CSAREAGYLGNQPQHF,TRBV20-1,.,16,TRBJ1-5
CASSQDWSPGALDETQYF,TRBV4-3,.,18,TRBJ2-5
CSVQDRGRGETQYF,TRBV29-1,TRBD1,14,TRBJ2-5
CASSSRTGGQEKLFF,TRBV7-2,TRBD1,15,TRBJ1-4
CASSLPTSGVAMSTDTQYF,TRBV11-2,TRBD2,19,TRBJ2-3
CSVEQGVNEQYF,TRBV29-1,TRBD1,12,TRBJ2-7
CASSYRVGGDEQFF,TRBV6-5,.,14,TRBJ2-1
CASSLRATGETQYF,TRBV27,.,14,TRBJ2-5
CASCLTGTAKPSTDTQYF,TRBV12-3/TRBV12-4,TRBD1,18,TRBJ2-3
CASRPGSNTEAFF,TRBV12-3/TRBV12-4,.,13,TRBJ1-1
CASSKGPAHQPQHF,TRBV7-9,.,14,TRBJ1-5
CASGTGGSEAFF,TRBV10-1,TRBD1,12,TRBJ1-1
CSVGDTTNYGYTF,TRBV29-1,.,13,TRBJ1-2
CSASGAGYTF,TRBV20-1,.,10,TRBJ1-2
CASSLEELWGQMGEQYF,TRBV11-2,.,17,TRBJ2-7
CASSQRGQGVGKTQYF,TRBV3-1,TRBD1,16,TRBJ2-5
CATSRYTGDGNQPQHF,TRBV15,.,16,TRBJ1-5
CASGRGQANTEAFF,TRBV7-9,TRBD1,14,TRBJ1-1
CASSSNQPRRDGEAFF,TRBV5-8,.,16,TRBJ1-1
CSARDQGSGGSPLHF,TRBV20-1,.,15,TRBJ1-6
CASSLVAGYTDTQYF,TRBV5-6,.,15,TRBJ2-3
CASSLATAQPGQPQHF,TRBV7-2,.,16,TRBJ1-5
CATSETGTDNEQFF,TRBV24-1,TRBD1,14,TRBJ2-1
CASSLAGTSLVNEQFF,TRBV7-3,TRBD2,16,TRBJ2-1
CASSVQASGNEKLFF,TRBV9,.,15,TRBJ1-4
CATSASGTGAYEQYF,TRBV24-1,TRBD1,15,TRBJ2-7
CASSPSAGLGNEQFF,TRBV7-2,TRBD2,15,TRBJ2-1
CASSVGDGRTGELFF,TRBV9,.,15,TRBJ2-2
CSARPSAYQETQYF,TRBV20-1,.,14,TRBJ2-5
CASSFGQGPTNEKLFF,TRBV5-5,.,16,TRBJ1-4
CASSSWTGTGLNQPQHF,TRBV7-9,TRBD1,17,TRBJ1-5
CASSSSYDEQFF,TRBV7-3,.,12,TRBJ2-1
CASSGVDVLKGYTF,TRBV7-9,.,14,TRBJ1-2
CASSITGIFSNQPQHF,TRBV28,.,16,TRBJ1-5
CSARGQESSYNSPLHF,TRBV20-1,.,16,TRBJ1-6
CSATRSGVPNEQYF,TRBV20-1,TRBD2,14,TRBJ2-7
CASSLVALQGGTGELFF,TRBV5-1,.,17,TRBJ2-2
CASSSMRGFGEQFF,TRBV7-2,.,14,TRBJ2-1
CASSYQGTKNGYTF,TRBV6-5,.,14,TRBJ1-2
CASSPGFMNTEAFF,TRBV5-1,.,14,TRBJ1-1
CAIGQQETQYF,TRBV10-3,.,11,TRBJ2-5